Shown below are 2 T cell receptor beta chains from a single sample sequenced in a study of cytotoxic CD8 clonotypes in ibrutinib-treated CLL. The table came from immunoSEQ multiplex PCR; TCRdb's copy has only in-frame clones and leaves some out. The data hold some 15,000 clones, with roughly 68% observed a single time. The specimen was PBMCs, collected before ibrutinib treatment. Source of these receptors: a human donor with chronic lymphocytic leukemia.

The rearrangement uses TRBV9 and TRBJ1-3; tentatively, D is TRBD1 (5 bases). CDR3 length: 16 residues. The V and J ends lost 0 bases and 4 bases respectively, with 14 bases between them. Per germline, CDR1 SGDLS and CDR2 YYNGEE. The CDR3 is CASSVGGSGHGNTIYF. Written as DNA, the CDR3 is TGTGCCAGCAGCGTAGGGGGTTCAGGGCACGGAAACACCATATATTTT.

J is TRBJ2-7 and V is TRBV18, with 8 positions matching TRBD2. CDR1 is KGHSH, CDR2 LQKENI, per germline. V lost 3 bases, J lost 5 bases, and 24 bases stayed unmatched. The CDR3 has 20 amino acids. CDR3 nucleotides: TGTGCCAGCTCACCCCTGTTGAATAGCGGGATATCCCGCGGGACTGACGAGCAGTACTTC. Its protein is CASSPLLNSGISRGTDEQYF.